Listed here are 16 T cell receptor beta chains from one sample, sequenced in a study of CD8 T cells in ankylosing spondylitis. Notes on the study in general: Blood of patients with ankylosing spondylitis appeared to be characterized by a TCR beta motif of several highly homologous variants.

No antigen is known for these receptors. TCRdb passed the 5' RACE reads through MiXCR, listing each CDR3 protein once. Altogether hundreds of thousands of distinct CDR3 sequences are present, 15% to 20% being singletons, with the ten largest covering over 0.9%. The sample taken for sequencing was blood, either unsorted or a sorted T cell fraction (not recorded which). The receptors shown here come from a male donor with ankylosing spondylitis.

This sequence joins TRBV29-1 and TRBJ1-2; D possibly corresponds to TRBD1 (6 bases). V was clipped by 4 bases and J by 4 bases, with 19 bases between them. Per germline, CDR1 SQVTM and CDR2 ANQGSEA. The CDR3 covers 15 residues. The CDR3 DNA follows: TGCAGCGTTGGGGTCTTTCGGGGGGCCTCCTATGGCTACACCTTC. Its translation: CSVGVFRGASYGYTF. Full variable domain (rest looked up from reference TRBV29-1 and TRBJ1-2): SAVISQKPSRDICQRGTSLTIQCQVDSQVTMMFWYRQQPGQSLTLIATANQGSEATYESGFVIDKFPISRPNLTFSTLTVSNMSPEDSSIYLCSVGVFRGASYGYTFGSGTRLTVV.

This clonotype was detected a few times. The chain has TRBV30 and TRBJ2-4; tentatively, D is TRBD2 (6 bases). With 3 bases removed from V and 4 bases from J, the gap between germline ends came to 10 bases. Per germline, CDR1 GTSNPN and CDR2 SVGIG (reference sequence). The CDR3 length is 13 residues. The CDR3 coding sequence is TGTGCCTGGAGGGAGGGCCCTAAAAACATTCAGTACTTC. This encodes CAWREGPKNIQYF.

This clonotype was counted only a few times. The J gene is TRBJ1-3, the V gene TRBV5-6; 7 positions agree with TRBD1. The germline V gene has CDR1 SGHDT and CDR2 YYEEEE. This CDR3 is 17 amino acids long. V shed 1 base and J 0 bases; nucleotides not matched to a gene: 7. CDR3 residues: CASSLSLPGGSGNTIYF. In DNA form, the CDR3 reads TGTGCCAGCAGCTTGAGTCTACCAGGGGGCTCTGGAAACACCATATATTTT.

This clonotype was counted only a few times. The chain joins TRBV5-5 to TRBJ2-3; 10 nucleotides match TRBD2. The CDR3 is 16 residues long. After removal of 2 bases from V and 0 bases from J, the junction contained 3 bases not matched to a gene. Germline CDR1 SGHKS, CDR2 YYEKEE (reference sequence). The CDR3 sequence is CASSFKAGGSTDTQYF. Written as DNA, the CDR3 is TGTGCCAGCAGCTTCAAAGCGGGAGGGAGCACAGATACGCAGTATTTT.

V gene TRBV20-1 combines with J gene TRBJ2-5, with D unclear. From germline, CDR1 is DFQATT and CDR2 SNEGSKA (reference sequence). V was trimmed by 3 bases and J by 1 base, leaving 12 bases between them. CDR3 length: 14 amino acids. The CDR3 spells CSASIIVAQETQYF. Here the CDR3 DNA reads TGCAGTGCTAGTATAATAGTGGCCCAAGAGACCCAGTACTTC.

Only a few counts were recorded for this clonotype. The rearrangement joins TRBV10-1 to TRBJ2-1; D is ambiguous. This CDR3 comprises 15 residues. Germline V gene sequence: CDR1 WNHNN, CDR2 SYGVQD (reference sequence). Deletions cut 3 bases from V and 6 bases from J, with 15 bases between. The CDR3 DNA follows: TGCGCCAGCAGTGACCCGGGCCTGGGGATCAATGAGCAGTTCTTC. It translates to CASSDPGLGINEQFF.

CDR3 amino acids: CSARAGGPSYNEQFF. In nucleotides, the CDR3 is TGCAGTGCTAGAGCCGGAGGGCCCTCCTACAATGAGCAGTTCTTC. V gene TRBV20-1 combines with J gene TRBJ2-1; D is possibly TRBD2 (6 bases). The CDR3 contains 15 residues. V lost 1 base and J 0 bases, leaving 10 bases between the germline ends. Germline V gives CDR1 DFQATT, CDR2 SNEGSKA (reference sequence).

This sequence joins TRBV6-5 and TRBJ1-2; D unresolved. The V gene lost 2 bases and the J gene lost 8 bases, with 15 bases spanning the gap. The length of the CDR3 is 14 residues. CDR1 is MNHEY, CDR2 SVGAGI, per germline. The CDR3 is CASSYGGALGGYTF. CDR3 DNA: TGTGCCAGCAGTTACGGTGGCGCCCTCGGGGGCTACACCTTC.

A few counts support this clonotype. The chain joins TRBV6-1 to TRBJ2-7, with 16 bases matching TRBD2. V gave up 8 bases and J gave up 7 bases; unmatched junction bases: 2. This CDR3 is 13 amino acids long. From germline, CDR1 is MNHNS and CDR2 SASEGT. DNA for the CDR3: TGTGCCAGCCGGGGACTAGCGGGAGGGGAGCAGTACTTC. Its protein product is CASRGLAGGEQYF.

In its sample, this clonotype was seen a few times. This could be a read error, since a much larger clone is one nucleotide away. V and J are TRBV7-2 and TRBJ2-7, with a weak D call TRBD1 (5 bases). The CDR3 is made up of 13 amino acids. Germline V gene data show CDR1 as SGHTA and CDR2 as FQGNSA. V dropped 5 bases and J dropped 3 bases, with 11 bases sitting between them. CDR3 protein: CASSPRVNYEQYF. CDR3 nucleotide sequence: TGTGCCAGCAGCCCCAGGGTTAACTACGAGCAGTACTTC.

This clonotype was detected a few times. The V gene is TRBV6-1, the J gene TRBJ2-3; 11 bases are a match to TRBD1. The CDR3 runs 17 residues. Germline-derived CDR1 and CDR2 are MNHNS and SASEGT. With 6 bases clipped from V and 0 bases from J, the junction kept 8 bases outside the gene matches. The CDR3 DNA sequence: TGTGCCAGCAGAGAGGCAGGGACAGGGGGGAGCACAGATACGCAGTATTTT. Translation gives CASREAGTGGSTDTQYF.

This clonotype was detected many times. This chain connects TRBV20-1 to TRBJ1-5; 9 positions match TRBD1. The germline V gene encodes CDR1 DFQATT and CDR2 SNEGSKA (reference sequence). Losses at the gene ends were 3 bases for V and 4 bases for J; bases not matched to a gene: 10. CDR3 size: 16 residues. CDR3 amino acids: CSASQQGAHGNQPQHF. The DNA for the CDR3 is TGCAGTGCTAGCCAACAGGGGGCTCACGGGAATCAGCCCCAGCATTTT.

The chain has TRBV12-3 or TRBV12-4 and TRBJ1-4; possibly TRBD1 for D (5 bases). Trimming left V 3 bases short and J 2 bases short, with 16 bases between. This CDR3 has 17 amino acids. The DNA for the CDR3 is TGTGCCAGCAGTTTTGCCTACAAGGGGCCCACTAATGAAAAACTGTTTTTT. Encoded protein: CASSFAYKGPTNEKLFF.

This clonotype was recorded many times. CDR3 sequence reads: CASRRQDGNTEAFF. The CDR3 DNA reads TGCGCCAGCAGAAGACAGGATGGAAACACTGAAGCTTTCTTT. This chain links TRBV5-1 with TRBJ1-1; D possibly corresponds to TRBD1 (6 bases). Germline V lookup: CDR1 SGHRS, CDR2 YFSETQ. Trimming removed 5 bases from V and 2 bases from J, with 13 bases in between. The CDR3 length is 14 residues.

The chain recombines TRBV4-1 with TRBJ2-7; tentative D call: TRBD2 (6 bases). The ends were cut back, 3 bases at V and 0 bases at J, with 15 bases in the middle. CDR1 and CDR2 from the germline V gene are MGHRA and YSYEKL. The CDR3 length is 16 residues. The chain's CDR3 is CASSQNSGPSSYEQYF. The DNA of the CDR3 is TGCGCCAGCAGCCAGAATAGCGGCCCCTCCTCCTACGAGCAGTACTTC.

This chain joins TRBV6-2 or TRBV6-3 and TRBJ2-7; possible D gene TRBD2, 6 bases. V lost 4 bases and J lost 9, with 10 bases in between. The CDR3 covers 11 residues. CDR1 and CDR2 (germline): MNHEY, SVGEGT. The CDR3 protein is CASSSWDLQYF. The CDR3 bases are TGTGCCAGCAGTTCCTGGGACTTGCAGTACTTC.